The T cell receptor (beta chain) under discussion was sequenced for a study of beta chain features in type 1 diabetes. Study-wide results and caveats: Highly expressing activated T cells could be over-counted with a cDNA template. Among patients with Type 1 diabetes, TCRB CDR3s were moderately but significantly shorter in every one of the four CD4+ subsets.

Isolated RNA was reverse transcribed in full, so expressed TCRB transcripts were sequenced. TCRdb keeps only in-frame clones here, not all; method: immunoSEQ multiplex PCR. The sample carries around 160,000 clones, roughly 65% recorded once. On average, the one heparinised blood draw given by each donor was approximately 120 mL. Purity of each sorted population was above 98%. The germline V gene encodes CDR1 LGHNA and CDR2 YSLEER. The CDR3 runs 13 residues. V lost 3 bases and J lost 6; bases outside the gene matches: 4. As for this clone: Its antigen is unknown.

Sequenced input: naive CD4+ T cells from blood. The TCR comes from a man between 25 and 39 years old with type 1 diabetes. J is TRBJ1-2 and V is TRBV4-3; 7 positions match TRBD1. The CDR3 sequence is CASSHRQGHGYTF. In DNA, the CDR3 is TGCGCCAGCAGCCACAGACAGGGACATGGCTACACCTTC.